Reported below is one T cell receptor beta chain. As yet, its antigen is unknown. The data originate from a study of identical twins. TCRdb independently ran MiXCR on the 5' RACE reads; one entry per CDR3 protein. Altogether 1.5 million to 2 million distinct CDR3 sequences are present, less than 35% being singletons, with the ten largest covering about 0.3%. The CDR3 is 14 residues long. The J segment lost 4 bases and the V segment lost 6 bases, leaving 7 bases of the junction unmatched. Germline lookup yields CDR1 SNHLY and CDR2 FYNNEI. The study, taken as a whole, reports: With abundant cord blood beta clonotypes, insertions were fewer; memory repertoires showed no such pattern. Alpha sequences that were out-of-frame and twin-shared showed an excess of low generation probability.

The clonotype was recovered from a newborn girl in good health. The gene calls are TRBV2 and TRBJ2-3; 7 bases map to TRBD2. Sequencing was performed on cord blood. The CDR3 is CASRPSGSADTQYF. The CDR3 nucleotides read TGTGCCAGCAGGCCTAGCGGTAGTGCAGATACGCAGTATTTT. The entire variable domain, with the rest obtained from reference TRBV2 and TRBJ2-3, is as follows: EPEVTQTPSHQVTQMGQEVILRCVPISNHLYFYWYRQILGQKVEFLVSFYNNEISEKSEIFDDQFSVERPDGSNFTLKIRSTKLEDSAMYFCASRPSGSADTQYFGPGTRLTVL.